One sample yielded the 29 T cell receptor beta chains listed below, sequenced in a study of control samples from healthy donors and cancer patients. The method was immunoSEQ multiplex PCR; TCRdb's version includes in-frame clones alone and lacks a portion of them. The sample shows roughly 88,000 clones, around four fifths of them seen only once. The sequencing sample was made of blood. The receptors here all came from a young man in good health.

This clone has just one count. The chain uses TRBV5-1 and TRBJ2-7; tentative D call: TRBD2 (5 bases). Trimming removed 5 bases at V and 0 bases at J, with 9 bases between. CDR3 length: 13 amino acids. Per germline, CDR1 SGHRS and CDR2 YFSETQ. The CDR3 spells CASRVEASYEQYF. The CDR3 DNA reads TGCGCCAGCAGGGTGGAGGCCTCCTACGAGCAGTACTTC.

In nucleotides, the CDR3 is TGCGCCAGCTGGGGGGTGGGGGCCTACGAGCAGTACTTC. Protein sequence: CASWGVGAYEQYF. V usage is TRBV10-2 and J usage is TRBJ2-7; TRBD2 is a possible D gene (6 bases). CDR1 and CDR2 (germline): WSHSY, SAAADI. Trimming left V 8 bases short and J 2 bases short, with 13 bases between. The CDR3 has 13 amino acids.

The chain recombines TRBV25-1 with TRBJ2-1; 10 nucleotides align to TRBD2. CDR3 length equals 16 residues. Germline CDR1 and CDR2: MGHDK and SYGVNS. Unmatched junction bases numbered 10, after V lost 3 bases and J lost 8 bases. CDR3: CASSDSLAGKKHEQFF. CDR3 coding DNA: TGTGCCAGCAGTGATTCACTAGCGGGGAAAAAGCATGAGCAGTTCTTC.

This chain joins TRBV5-1 and TRBJ1-4, with TRBD1 as a possible D gene (6 bases). CDR1 SGHRS and CDR2 YFSETQ come from the germline V gene. This CDR3 has 16 amino acids. The germline V and J ends were trimmed by 4 bases and 1 base, with 14 bases remaining between them. For the CDR3, the DNA is TGCGCCAGCAGCCTAACAGGGATTCAAACTAATGAAAAACTGTTTTTT. Amino acid sequence: CASSLTGIQTNEKLFF.

The chain carries TRBV30 and TRBJ2-5, with D possibly being TRBD1 or TRBD2 (5 bases each). The CDR3 runs 13 residues. The V end was cut by 1 base, the J end by 5 bases, with 11 bases between. Per germline, CDR1 GTSNPN and CDR2 SVGIG (reference sequence). DNA of the CDR3: TGTGCCTGGAGTGAGACCGGGGCCGAGACCCAGTACTTC. Its translation is CAWSETGAETQYF.

The rearrangement joins TRBV6-4 to TRBJ2-1; 11 bases are a match to TRBD2. The CDR3 is made up of 20 amino acids. Germline lookup yields CDR1 MRHNA and CDR2 SNTAGT. The V gene end was trimmed by 10 bases and the J gene end by 0 bases; junction bases not matched to a gene: 20. CDR3 in DNA: TGTGCCATCGGGAGTAAGGCTTCGACTAGCGGGGCGTCCTCCTACAATGAGCAGTTCTTC. Translating it yields CAIGSKASTSGASSYNEQFF.

The V call is TRBV29-1, the J call TRBJ1-3, with TRBD1 as a possible D gene (5 bases). Germline loops: CDR1 SQVTM, CDR2 ANQGSEA. The CDR3 is 13 residues long. V gave up 7 bases and J gave up 0 bases, with 10 bases separating them. DNA for the CDR3: TGCAGCGCCTACGGGGGCTCTGGAAACACCATATATTTT. It encodes CSAYGGSGNTIYF. The whole variable domain, remainder taken from reference TRBV29-1 and TRBJ1-3, is SAVISQKPSRDICQRGTSLTIQCQVDSQVTMMFWYRQQPGQSLTLIATANQGSEATYESGFVIDKFPISRPNLTFSTLTVSNMSPEDSSIYLCSAYGGSGNTIYFGEGSWLTVV.

The V gene is TRBV27, the J gene TRBJ2-1, with D unresolved. The CDR3 extends over 13 amino acids. Per germline, CDR1 MNHEY and CDR2 SMNVEV (reference sequence). V gave up 0 bases and J gave up 0 bases, with 0 bases separating them. CDR3 in DNA: TGTGCCAGCAGTTTATCCTCCTACAATGAGCAGTTCTTC. It encodes CASSLSSYNEQFF.

The chain couples TRBV15 to TRBJ2-3; 7 nucleotides line up with TRBD2. This CDR3 spans 18 amino acids. CDR1 LNHNV and CDR2 YYDKDF come from the germline V gene (reference sequence). V trimming: 0 bases; J trimming: 0 bases; junction bases outside the gene matches: 9. CDR3 sequence reads: CATSRDLREGTSTDTQYF. CDR3 in DNA: TGTGCCACCAGCAGAGATCTGAGGGAGGGAACTAGCACAGATACGCAGTATTTT.

V gene TRBV24-1 combines with J gene TRBJ2-1; 7 bases are a match to TRBD2. The CDR3 consists of 17 residues. Germline values: CDR1 KGHDR, CDR2 SFDVKD. V dropped 0 bases and J dropped 0; count of bases not matched to a gene: 4. DNA of the CDR3: TGTGCCACCAGTGATTTGGACGGGGGGAGCTCCTACAATGAGCAGTTCTTC. The encoded protein is CATSDLDGGSSYNEQFF.

This chain uses TRBV14 with TRBJ2-5; TRBD1 agrees at 10 bases. This CDR3 has 16 amino acids. Germline V gene data show CDR1 as SGHDN and CDR2 as FVKESK. Trimming took 2 bases from V and 5 from J; bases not matched to a gene: 8. The CDR3 sequence is CASSQRPGQGWETQYF. CDR3 sequence (DNA): TGTGCCAGCAGCCAACGACCGGGACAGGGGTGGGAGACCCAGTACTTC.

V usage is TRBV14 and J usage is TRBJ2-3, with D uncertain. The V end was cut by 0 bases, the J end by 5 bases, with 21 bases between. The CDR3 runs to 18 residues. The germline CDR1 and CDR2 sequences are SGHDN and FVKESK. The CDR3 sequence is CASSQEKRLLGKRDTQYF. DNA of the CDR3: TGTGCCAGCAGCCAAGAAAAGCGATTGTTAGGTAAGAGAGATACGCAGTATTTT.

The rearrangement uses TRBV29-1 and TRBJ1-1; 7 bases are shared with TRBD1. This CDR3 is 14 amino acids long. Per germline, CDR1 SQVTM and CDR2 ANQGSEA. Here the CDR3 reads CSVGTGVAGTEAFF. CDR3 bases: TGCAGTGTAGGCACAGGGGTGGCAGGGACTGAAGCTTTCTTT.

This chain uses TRBV9 with TRBJ2-4; 8 positions agree with TRBD1. This CDR3 has 13 amino acids. V gave up 3 bases and J gave up 7 bases; unmatched junction bases: 3. CDR1 SGDLS and CDR2 YYNGEE come from the germline V gene. CDR3 sequence (DNA): TGTGCCAGCAGCGGAGGACAGGGCAACATTCAGTACTTC. Translation: CASSGGQGNIQYF. The whole variable domain, remainder taken from reference TRBV9 and TRBJ2-4, is DSGVTQTPKHLITATGQRVTLRCSPRSGDLSVYWYQQSLDQGLQFLIQYYNGEERAKGNILERFSAQQFPDLHSELNLSSLELGDSALYFCASSGGQGNIQYFGAGTRLSVL.

This clone came up once. The V and J genes are TRBV29-1 and TRBJ1-5; D ambiguous. This CDR3 contains 13 residues. Germline V gene lookup returns CDR1 SQVTM and CDR2 ANQGSEA. V shed 4 bases and J shed 6 bases, with 13 bases lying between them. Here the CDR3 DNA reads TGCAGCGTTGGGGAGGGCGTGGGTCAGCCCCAGCATTTT. Translating it yields CSVGEGVGQPQHF.

The chain joins TRBV21-1 to TRBJ1-3. TRBV21-1 is reported as a pseudogene. The CDR3 spans 12 residues. In nucleotides, the CDR3 is TGTGCCAGCAGGAAAAAAGGAAACACCATATATTTT. Protein sequence: CASRKKGNTIYF.

V gene TRBV9 combines with J gene TRBJ2-7; 9 bases line up with TRBD2. The trim removed 2 bases at V and 5 bases at J, leaving 8 bases unmatched. There are 15 residues in the CDR3. In germline, CDR1 is SGDLS, CDR2 YYNGEE. The CDR3 is CASSVAGGPSHEQYF. In DNA form, the CDR3 reads TGTGCCAGCAGCGTGGCGGGGGGGCCATCCCACGAGCAGTACTTC.

This chain uses TRBV18 with TRBJ1-1; D possibly corresponds to TRBD1 (5 bases). In germline, CDR1 is KGHSH, CDR2 LQKENI. The CDR3 runs 13 residues. V lost 8 bases to trimming and J lost 3 bases, with 13 bases between them. The DNA for the CDR3 is TGTGCCAGCGTCGGGGGGTCCGACACTGAAGCTTTCTTT. As protein: CASVGGSDTEAFF.

A single count supports this clone. The chain joins TRBV6-1 to TRBJ2-6; 8 nucleotides match TRBD1. Germline V gene lookup returns CDR1 MNHNS and CDR2 SASEGT. Trimming removed 2 bases from V and 4 bases from J; junction bases left unmatched: 4. The CDR3 loop spans 16 amino acids. The CDR3 nucleotides are TGTGCCAGCAGTGAACGGACAGGGTCAGGGGCCAACGTCCTGACTTTC. Amino acid sequence: CASSERTGSGANVLTF.

A note on this clone: Other DNA sequences within the sample encode an identical CDR3. This chain connects TRBV12-3 or TRBV12-4 to TRBJ1-2; D may be TRBD1 (5 bases). The V end was cut by 7 bases, the J end by 4 bases, with 10 bases between. This CDR3 is built from 12 residues. CDR3 residues: CASKDRSYGYTF. In DNA form, the CDR3 reads TGTGCCAGCAAAGACAGATCCTATGGCTACACCTTC.

The V call is TRBV7-8, the J call TRBJ2-2, with D maybe TRBD1 (6 bases). V lost 1 base to trimming and J lost 6 bases, with 12 bases between them. There are 15 residues in the CDR3. Germline CDR1 reads SGHVS; CDR2 reads FQNEAQ. The CDR3 protein is CASSLVTGYPGELFF. DNA for the CDR3: TGTGCCAGCAGCTTAGTAACAGGGTATCCCGGGGAGCTGTTTTTT.

J is TRBJ1-6 and V is TRBV19, with 9 positions matching TRBD1. Germline-derived CDR1 and CDR2 are LNHDA and SQIVND (reference sequence). V was pared by 6 bases and J by 8 bases, with 5 bases of the junction left unmatched. The CDR3 covers 14 residues. The CDR3 is CASRGTGKDSPLHF. CDR3 in DNA: TGTGCCAGTAGAGGGACAGGGAAAGATTCACCCCTCCACTTT.

The genes are TRBV28 and TRBJ1-3, with TRBD1 identical over 11 bases. CDR3 length: 15 residues. The V gene end was trimmed by 5 bases and the J gene end by 4 bases; junction bases not matched to a gene: 4. Germline CDR1 reads MDHEN; CDR2 reads SYDVKM. DNA of the CDR3: TGTGCCAGCAGTGGACAGGGGGCGGGCGGAAACACCATATATTTT. It is translated as CASSGQGAGGNTIYF.

This clone showed up just once. This chain joins TRBV5-1 and TRBJ2-1, with D maybe TRBD1 (6 bases). CDR3 length: 13 residues. With 5 bases removed from V and 4 bases from J, the gap between germline ends came to 10 bases. CDR1 SGHRS and CDR2 YFSETQ come from the germline V gene. The CDR3 nucleotides are TGCGCCAGCAGTAGGGACACGTACAATGAGCAGTTCTTC. It yields the protein CASSRDTYNEQFF.

The CDR3 is CASTWGQNNQPQHF. The CDR3 DNA is TGTGCCAGCACCTGGGGACAGAACAATCAGCCCCAGCATTTT. The V and J genes are TRBV6-5 and TRBJ1-5, with 7 bases fitting TRBD1. V gave up 7 bases and J gave up 3 bases; unmatched junction bases: 6. CDR3 size: 14 residues. Germline CDR1 and CDR2: MNHEY and SVGAGI.

The chain employs TRBV2 and TRBJ2-7; TRBD1 is a possible D gene (5 bases). Trimming left V 9 bases short and J 4 bases short, with 10 bases between. The CDR3 consists of 11 residues. CDR1 and CDR2 (germline): SNHLY, FYNNEI. The CDR3, as DNA: TGTGCCAGACAGGATGGATACGAGCAGTACTTC. This encodes CARQDGYEQYF.

This chain connects TRBV3-1 (or the pseudogene TRBV3-2) to TRBJ2-5; possible D gene TRBD1, 6 bases. Germline V gives CDR1 LGHDT, CDR2 YNNKEL (reference sequence). V was pared by 3 bases and J by 2 bases, with 10 bases between. The CDR3 loop spans 14 amino acids. The CDR3 sequence: CASSQGASQETQYF. The CDR3 DNA is TGTGCCAGCAGCCAGGGGGCGTCACAAGAGACCCAGTACTTC.

The genes are TRBV4-2 and TRBJ2-6, with D unclear. The CDR3 totals 15 residues. Per the germline V gene, CDR1 is LGHNA and CDR2 is YNFKEQ. Trimming took 6 bases from V and 0 from J, leaving 9 bases between them. This CDR3 is CASREQVSGANVLTF. The CDR3 region has the DNA TGTGCCAGCAGAGAGCAGGTCTCTGGGGCCAACGTCCTGACTTTC.

The chain joins TRBV11-2 to TRBJ2-7; no reliable D call. The germline CDR1 and CDR2 sequences are SGHAT and FQNNGV. CDR3 length equals 13 residues. Trimming removed 3 bases at V and 1 base at J, with 7 bases between. In DNA form, the CDR3 reads TGTGCCAGCAGCTTCGCTACTTCCTACGAGCAGTACTTC. The encoded protein is CASSFATSYEQYF.